The T cell receptor beta chain under discussion was sequenced for a study of OX40 agonist ivuxolimab in advanced cancers. With regard to the full study: Ivuxolimab was a fully human IgG2 agonistic monoclonal antibody targeting the costimulatory receptor OX40 (CD134). Intravenous ivuxolimab was administered to patients every 2 weeks at six dose levels: 0.01, 0.1, 0.3, 1.5, 3 and 10 mg/kg. Of the 50 or so patients in dose escalation, about 19 had hepatocellular carcinoma, about 15 had melanoma, 9 had renal cell carcinoma and 9 had head and neck cancer. In the dose-escalation cohort, 82.7% of patients were male, and the mean age was around 60 years with a range of roughly 20 to 80. Prior anti-PD-1, anti-PD-L1 or anti-CTLA-4 therapy was permitted, and checkpoint inhibitors had been received by around 39% of dose-escalation patients. Three dose-escalation patients achieved partial responses, one with hepatocellular carcinoma and two with cutaneous melanoma. The point of sequencing TCRbeta in the periphery was to test whether ivuxolimab changed TCR sequence diversity and drove clonal T-cell expansion. The paper reports the monotherapy dose-escalation portion (N of about 56 patients) of the phase I ivuxolimab trial.

At the junction V is shortened by 2 bases and J by 4 bases, with 8 bases in between. From the cysteine through the phenylalanine, the CDR3 covers 13 amino acids. CDR3 DNA is the only sequence kept; it has 39 bases, read in frame from the first base. Sequences MNHEY (CDR1) and SVGAGI (CDR2) are obtained from the germline V gene. To sequence the TCRbeta CDR3 region, genomic DNA was isolated from the sorted cells. TCRbeta CDR3 regions were sequenced using the immunoSEQ Assay. The table comes from immuneACCESS by way of TCRdb, which keeps in-frame sequences with V and J called. Part of the clones is missing from these tables; in studies checked, under half for an unresolved V gene and the rest for unknown reasons. For this sample the table gives tens of thousands of clones, of which approximately 94% were detected only once. The ten largest clones capture more than 15% of the sample. Beyond this particular receptor, the publication reports: Low levels of normalized T-cell clonal expansion were also seen in some nonresponding patients. After ivuxolimab, more expanded clones were found on average in CD8+ T cells than in CD4+ T cells. In the 0.1-3.0 mg/kg groups, partial responders were among the patients with the lowest normalized peripheral clonal expansion, particularly in CD8+ T cells. The antigen specificity of the peripheral T cells that underwent clonal expansion was not determined. At doses of 0.1 to 3.0 mg/kg, clonal expansion of both CD4+ and CD8+ T cells in blood was seen between baseline and week 6.

Patients with a history of autoimmune disease or receiving systemic immunosuppression were excluded from the trial. Peripheral blood for TCR sequencing was collected from all dose cohorts at baseline, on cycle 4 day 1, and on cycle 7 day 1. Samples were obtained from an open-label, multicenter, first-in-human phase I dose-escalation trial of ivuxolimab. Adults with locally advanced or metastatic melanoma, renal cell, hepatocellular, or head and neck squamous cell carcinoma were enrolled in the trial. CD4+ and CD8+ T cells were sorted separately from peripheral blood before TCR sequencing. With regard to this clone: The clone's antigen remains unknown. Per-nucleotide qualities are absent, and no much larger clonotype sits a single base away.

This TCR came from an adult with an advanced solid tumor such as melanoma, head and neck, liver or kidney cancer. The chain uses TRBV6-5 and TRBJ1-1; no D gene is confidently identified. Source: CD4+ or CD8+ T cells sorted from blood, taken in a trial of the OX40 agonist ivuxolimab. The base sequence is TGTGCCAGCAGTTACAAGTGGGGCACTGAAGCTTTCTTT. Translated, it gives CASSYKWGTEAFF.